Sequencing of this TCR beta chain was carried out in a study of technical replicates of blood from a handful of donors. Data came from immunoSEQ multiplex PCR; TCRdb stores just in-frame clones and leaves some out. The table lists tens of thousands of clones, about 94% of them singletons. This CDR3 contains 16 residues. The germline gives CDR1 SGHDT, CDR2 YYEEEE. V lost 6 bases and J lost 1; bases outside the gene matches: 11. The V and J genes are TRBV5-6 and TRBJ2-5; 8 bases map to TRBD1. The sequence was collected from a human donor in good health. Sequenced input: T cells isolated from PBMCs. The CDR3 DNA reads TGTGCCAGCACCCTTCTCGGACAGGGACCCCAAGAGACCCAGTACTTC. It encodes CASTLLGQGPQETQYF.